The clone carrying this TCR beta chain was seen repeatedly, ten times or more. Its antigen is undetermined. This specimen comes from a study of T-cell reconstitution after alpha-beta-depleted transplantation in children. Construction of the TCRbeta library involved unique molecular identifiers. One entry per CDR3 protein results from TCRdb running MiXCR on the PCR reads. The sample carries about 300,000 distinct CDR3 sequences, over 9% recorded once. General study findings and limits: Alpha-beta T cells present about two months after transplant were reported to originate from several hundred expanded graft clones.

Germline assignment: CDR1 SGHTA and CDR2 FQGTGA. The CDR3 is made up of 14 amino acids. V shed 2 bases, J shed 6 bases, and the junction held 4 bases outside the gene matches. Sequencing was performed on PBMCs, taken before TCRalphabeta/CD19-depleted stem cell transplant. The chain combines TRBV7-3 with TRBJ2-3, with 8 bases aligning to TRBD2. The origin of this receptor is a boy under three years old with acute myeloid leukemia, due to receive a stem cell transplant. The CDR3 loop reads CASSLAGGLDTQYF. In nucleotides, the CDR3 is TGTGCCAGCAGCTTAGCGGGGGGCCTGGATACGCAGTATTTT.